This is a list of T cell receptor beta chains from one sample in a study of cytomegalovirus exposure and HLA in healthy donors. Generated by immunoSEQ multiplex PCR, the TCRdb table keeps only in-frame clones and is missing some. Of under 200,000 clones in the sample, 84% were seen once. Sequencing was done on a sample of PBMCs. The receptor set was obtained from a middle-aged man in good health and CMV-seropositive. Each CDR3 is given with its conserved first and last residue. D genes are given only for firm matches. Size tells how often a clone was seen (once, few, many) or the class of an expanded clone, and some rows leave it out.

>TRBV18|NA|NA|TRBJ1-5
TGTGCCAGCTCACCGGGGGGACCACCGTATCAGCCCCAGCATTTT
CASSPGGPPYQPQHF
>TRBV27|TRBD2|NA|TRBJ2-1
TGTGCCAGCAGTCCCCGGGGACTAGCGGCCAATGAGCAGTTCTTC
CASSPRGLAANEQFF
>TRBV30|NA|NA|TRBJ1-6
TGTGCCTGGAGTGGGTCCCCGACAGTGGGATCACCCCTCCACTTT
CAWSGSPTVGSPLHF
>TRBV7-3|NA|once|TRBJ1-2
TGTGCCAGCAGCTTAAAGAACAGAGACTATGGCTACACCTTC
CASSLKNRDYGYTF
>TRBV10-3|NA|NA|TRBJ1-1
TGTGCCATCAGTGAGTCGAGGAACATGAACACTGAAGCTTTCTTT
CAISESRNMNTEAFF
>TRBV7-3|TRBD1|NA|TRBJ1-1
TGTGCCAGCAGCATCCTGACAGGGACTGAAGCTTTCTTT
CASSILTGTEAFF
>TRBV10-3|TRBD1|NA|TRBJ1-5
TGTGCCATCGGGGGACAGGGTGGGCGTCAGCCCCAGCATTTT
CAIGGQGGRQPQHF
>TRBV4-2|TRBD2|NA|TRBJ2-1
TGTGCCAGCAGCCAAGAGACTAGCGGGCTTAATGAGCAGTTCTTC
CASSQETSGLNEQFF
>TRBV2|NA|NA|TRBJ1-2
TGTGCCAGCACCGGTACCCGGCCGGGACAAGGCTATGGCTACACCTTC
CASTGTRPGQGYGYTF
>TRBV5-4|TRBD1|NA|TRBJ1-1
TGTGCCAGCAGCTTGGAACAGGGGAGAACTGAAGCTTTCTTT
CASSLEQGRTEAFF
>TRBV5-8|TRBD2|once|TRBJ2-1
TGTGCCAGCAGCCTTGGACTAGCGGGGTCCTACAATGAGCAGTTCTTC
CASSLGLAGSYNEQFF
>TRBV19|NA|NA|TRBJ2-5
TGTGCCAGTAGTGGGGACACGGGCGCAGAGACCCAGTACTTC
CASSGDTGAETQYF
>TRBV6-5|NA|once|TRBJ2-2
TGTGCCAGCAGTCGCATCCCAGGGGGAGGCGGGGAGCTGTTTTTT
CASSRIPGGGGELFF
>TRBV2|TRBD1|NA|TRBJ2-7
TGTGCCAACTCCGGGACAGGGGTTTACGAGCAGTACTTC
CANSGTGVYEQYF
>TRBV19|NA|NA|TRBJ1-1
TGTGCCAGTAGTATGGGACACTACTCGAACACTGAAGCTTTCTTT
CASSMGHYSNTEAFF
>TRBV6-6|NA|once|TRBJ1-5
TGTGCCAGCAGATCAGAAGAATATAATCAGCCCCAGCATTTT
CASRSEEYNQPQHF
>TRBV15|NA|NA|TRBJ1-1
TGTGCCACCAGCAGAGATTATGGGAGTGAAGCTTTCTTT
CATSRDYGSEAFF
>TRBV2|NA|NA|TRBJ2-7
TGTGCCAGCAGACATCGAGCGGAGTATAGGGAGCAGTACTTC
CASRHRAEYREQYF
>TRBV9|TRBD1|NA|TRBJ2-7
TGTGCCAGCAGCGCCTCCGGGACAGGGGGCTCCGGCGAGCAGTACTTC
CASSASGTGGSGEQYF
>TRBV29-1|NA|NA|TRBJ1-2
TGCAGCGTTGATGGGCAGGGGTCTGGCTACACCTTC
CSVDGQGSGYTF
>TRBV12-5|TRBD2|NA|TRBJ2-1
TGTGCTAGTGGTTTGTCGGGACTAGCGGGTACCGGGCAGTTCTTC
CASGLSGLAGTGQFF
>TRBV18|NA|NA|TRBJ2-1
TGTGCCAGCTCACCATCGGCGGGGCGATACAATGAGCAGTTCTTC
CASSPSAGRYNEQFF
>TRBV5-8|NA|NA|TRBJ1-5
TGTGCCAGCAGCTGGGTAGGACAGAGCTTTAGCAATCAGCCCCAGCATTTT
CASSWVGQSFSNQPQHF
>TRBV5-8|TRBD1|NA|TRBJ2-1
TGTGCCAGCAGCCCCCGGACAGGGAAAGGAATCGATGAGCAGTTCTTC
CASSPRTGKGIDEQFF
>TRBV30|NA|NA|TRBJ1-5
TGTGCCTGGAGTCAGGGGACCGCAGCCGTTCAGCCCCAGCATTTT
CAWSQGTAAVQPQHF
>TRBV9|NA|NA|TRBJ2-1
TGTGCCAGCAGCTCACAGGTACGAGGCAATGAGCAGTTCTTC
CASSSQVRGNEQFF
>TRBV6-5|NA|NA|TRBJ1-1
TGTGCCAGCAGTTATCCCGCGGGGGGCGGCGTAGCTTTCTTT
CASSYPAGGGVAFF
>TRBV6-5|TRBD1|NA|TRBJ2-7
TGTGCCAGCAGTTCGACAGGGGGTCGGACCTACGAGCAGTACTTC
CASSSTGGRTYEQYF
>TRBV2|NA|NA|TRBJ2-5
TGTGCCAGCAGTGAAGCGCTAGGGGCCTGGGAGACCCAGTACTTC
CASSEALGAWETQYF
>TRBV6-1|NA|few|TRBJ2-3
TGTGCCAGCAGTGACCTAGGAGGGGCCACAGATACGCAGTATTTT
CASSDLGGATDTQYF
>TRBV19|TRBD1|NA|TRBJ2-1
TGTGCCAGTACGGGACAGGGAGACCTCTCCTACAATGAGCAGTTCTTC
CASTGQGDLSYNEQFF
>TRBV5-1|NA|NA|TRBJ1-2
TGCGCCAGCACCACGGACACGACCTATGGCTACACCTTC
CASTTDTTYGYTF
>TRBV6-6|NA|NA|TRBJ1-4
TGTGCCAGCAGTGTACAGCGGAAACTGTTTTTT
CASSVQRKLFF
>TRBV6-1|NA|NA|TRBJ1-3
TGTGCCAGCAGTGAAGAAGTCCGCAGCTCTGGAAACACCATATATTTT
CASSEEVRSSGNTIYF
>TRBV4-1|NA|NA|TRBJ1-1
TGCGCCAGCAGCCTCGGCGAGAGGGCCGAATATGAAGCTTTCTTT
CASSLGERAEYEAFF
>TRBV11-1|NA|NA|TRBJ2-2
TGTGCCAGCAGCCCCCACAGGGCCGGGGAGCTGTTTTTT
CASSPHRAGELFF
>TRBV6-1|NA|few|TRBJ2-1
TGTGCCAGCGGCCCCGTCTACAATGAGCAGTTCTTC
CASGPVYNEQFF
>TRBV5-8|NA|NA|TRBJ1-4
TGTGCCAGCAGCTTAGGGACGGGACTACTTCGGGAAAAACTGTTTTTT
CASSLGTGLLREKLFF
>TRBV7-9|TRBD1|NA|TRBJ1-3
TGTGCCAGCAGCCGGGACAGGCACTCTGGAAACACCATATATTTT
CASSRDRHSGNTIYF
>TRBV20-1|NA|NA|TRBJ2-1
TGCAGTGCTAACGTCCGGGGTGAGCAGTTCTTC
CSANVRGEQFF
>TRBV6-5|TRBD1|NA|TRBJ2-1
TGTGCCAGCAGCCCGGGACAGGGGAACAATGAGCAGTTCTTC
CASSPGQGNNEQFF
>TRBV29-1|TRBD2|once|TRBJ2-1
TGCAGCGTTGGACCGACTAGCGGGGTTTACAATGAGCAGTTCTTC
CSVGPTSGVYNEQFF
>TRBV7-6|TRBD1|NA|TRBJ1-3
TGTGCCAGCAGCTTAGCTCCTCGGGACAGGGCAAGAGGAAACACCATATATTTT
CASSLAPRDRARGNTIYF
>TRBV6-5|NA|NA|TRBJ1-2
TGTGCCAGCAGTTACTCCAGGGGAGCTAACTATGGCTACACCTTC
CASSYSRGANYGYTF
>TRBV5-5|TRBD1|NA|TRBJ1-6
TGTGCCAGCAGCCTCGGGACAGAATATAATTCACCCCTCCACTTT
CASSLGTEYNSPLHF
>TRBV6-5|NA|once|TRBJ2-2
TGCGCCAGCAGTCCCGGACACCTGAACACCGGGGAGCTGTTTTTT
CASSPGHLNTGELFF
>TRBV7-3|NA|NA|TRBJ2-5
TGTGCCAGCAGCTTAACTAGCATGGAGACCCAGTACTTC
CASSLTSMETQYF
>TRBV30|NA|NA|TRBJ1-1
TGTGCCTGGAATGGCCAGTTGAACACTGAAGCTTTCTTT
CAWNGQLNTEAFF
>TRBV19|NA|NA|TRBJ1-4
TGTGCCAGTAGTGGGGCAGGGACAAATGAAAAACTGTTTTTT
CASSGAGTNEKLFF
>TRBV4-1|TRBD1|few|TRBJ1-2
TGCGCCAGCAGCCAATCGACAGGGGCACTATATGGCTACACCTTC
CASSQSTGALYGYTF
>TRBV10-3|NA|few|TRBJ2-7
TGTGCCATCAGTGATGGCTTCTACGAGCAGTACTTC
CAISDGFYEQYF
>TRBV5-1|TRBD1|NA|TRBJ2-7
TGCGCCAGCAGCTGGGGGATGGACAGGGGACACTACGAGCAGTACTTC
CASSWGMDRGHYEQYF
>TRBV11-2|TRBD1|NA|TRBJ2-7
TGTGCCAGCAGCTCGACAGGGGCCGAGCAGTACTTC
CASSSTGAEQYF
>TRBV9|NA|NA|TRBJ2-1
TGTGCCAGCAGCTCCGGGGGTCGCAACTACAATGAGCAGTTCTTC
CASSSGGRNYNEQFF
>TRBV5-5|NA|NA|TRBJ1-5
TGTGCCAGCAGCTTGGGAGGGGGAAACCAGCCCCAGCATTTT
CASSLGGGNQPQHF
>TRBV9|NA|few|TRBJ2-7
TGTGCCAGCAGCGTAGGGAGCGGACAGATCTCCTACGAGCAGTACTTC
CASSVGSGQISYEQYF